This paragraph covers one T cell receptor beta chain sequence. Measured with immunoSEQ multiplex PCR; TCRdb has only the in-frame clones, and not every one. This table has under 300,000 clones, 88% appearing once. Losses at the gene ends were 4 bases for V and 9 bases for J; bases not matched to a gene: 8. The length of the CDR3 is 13 residues. From germline, CDR1 is SQVTM and CDR2 ANQGSEA. This sample was included in a study of blood T cell repertoires in COVID-19. Study-level background: COVID-19 samples collected from the United States, Italy and Spain covered acute and convalescent phases. T cells, B-cell-depleted T cells, or PBMCs supplied cDNA or gDNA.

Sequenced: peripheral blood. The gene calls are TRBV29-1 and TRBJ1-3; 8 bases map to TRBD1. This clonotype was obtained from a woman in her thirties or forties who had recovered from COVID-19. The CDR3 sequence: CSVAGQGGGTIYF. The CDR3 nucleotides are TGCAGCGTTGCCGGACAGGGAGGCGGCACCATATATTTT.